This T cell receptor beta chain was sequenced for a study of immune cell composition in non-small cell lung cancer. Overall study: Histologic subtype was mainly adenocarcinoma or squamous cell carcinoma.

Method: immunoSEQ multiplex PCR; TCRdb's copy keeps in-frame clones and lacks some. The profile shows nearly 10,000 clones, approximately 64% of them singletons. The CDR3 runs to 13 residues. The V and J ends lost 6 bases and 7 bases respectively, with 13 bases between them. Looked up from germline, CDR1 is WNHNN and CDR2 is SYGVQD (reference sequence). The sequenced material came from lung tumor tissue. The chain has TRBV10-1 and TRBJ2-1, with D maybe TRBD2 (6 bases). This clonotype was sampled from a human donor with non-small cell lung cancer. DNA for the CDR3: TGCGCCAGCAGAGCGGGTTGGAGAAATGAGCAGTTCTTC. Protein product: CASRAGWRNEQFF.